These T cell receptor beta chains were read from a single sample in a study of Graves' ophthalmopathy and Graves' hyperthyroidism. Via MiXCR, TCRdb re-called the multiplex PCR reads, giving one row per CDR3 protein. The sample holds 200,000 to 250,000 distinct CDR3 sequences, around 42% seen once. Sequenced material: peripheral blood. The receptor set was obtained from an adult man with Graves' ophthalmopathy. The CDR3 runs from the conserved cysteine through the conserved F or W. Each record gives: V gene, D gene, J gene, clone size, CDR3 DNA, CDR3 protein. A D gene is named only where the DNA matches it firmly. Clone size is shown for a subset of rows, as once, few, many or a class of expanded clone.

>TRBV7-8|.|TRBJ1-5|many
TGTGCCAGCAGTGCGACTCAGGTCGATCAGCCCCAGCATTTT
CASSATQVDQPQHF
>TRBV29-1|TRBD1|TRBJ1-2|many
TGCAGCGTTGAAGATCGCCAGGGGGGGCTTGGCTACACCTTC
CSVEDRQGGLGYTF
>TRBV9|.|TRBJ1-5|.
TGTGCCAGCAGCGTAGATTGGGATCAGCCCCAGCATTTT
CASSVDWDQPQHF
>TRBV7-2|.|TRBJ2-7|few
TGTGCCAGCAGCTTATTCCGCAACGAGCAGTACTTC
CASSLFRNEQYF
>TRBV27|.|TRBJ1-2|once
TGTGCCAGCAGTTCCTCTATAGTTGGGGCGCGCAATGGCTACACCTTC
CASSSSIVGARNGYTF
>TRBV10-1|.|TRBJ2-7|few
TGTGCCAGCAGTTACCGTACAGGATCCTACGAGCAGTACTTC
CASSYRTGSYEQYF
>TRBV4-1|.|TRBJ1-1|.
TGCGCCAGCAGCCAAGAAGTGGTTTTGTGGACTGAAGCTTTCTTT
CASSQEVVLWTEAFF
>TRBV6-1|.|TRBJ1-5|.
TGTGCCAGCAGTGTGGGGTTGAATCAGCCCCAGCATTTT
CASSVGLNQPQHF
>TRBV10-3|TRBD1|TRBJ1-1|few
TGTGCCATCAATCCGACAGGGTTAAACACTGAAGCTTTCTTT
CAINPTGLNTEAFF
>TRBV12-3/TRBV12-4|TRBD1|TRBJ2-2|once
TGTGCCAGCAGCCTTTCCGGGACAGGGGCTACGAACACCGGGGAGCTGTTTTTT
CASSLSGTGATNTGELFF
>TRBV5-8|.|TRBJ1-2|few
TGTGCCAGCCATCAGGCCGGGTTCCAGAACTATGGCTACACCTTC
CASHQAGFQNYGYTF
>TRBV6-5|.|TRBJ1-1|.
TGTGCCAGCAGCGCGGACAGCGTCAACACTGAAGCTTTCTTT
CASSADSVNTEAFF
>TRBV28|TRBD1|TRBJ1-2|.
TGTGCCAGCAGTGACCATGGGACAGGGGGCACTGGCTACACCTTC
CASSDHGTGGTGYTF
>TRBV6-1|.|TRBJ2-5|few
TGTGCCAGCAGTGACCAAAGCGGAGGGGAGACCCAGTACTTC
CASSDQSGGETQYF
>TRBV11-3|TRBD2|TRBJ2-2|few
TGTGCCAGCAGCCTAGCGGGGGACGGGGAGCTGTTTTTT
CASSLAGDGELFF
>TRBV28|.|TRBJ1-4|.
TGTGCCAGCAGTTTAATTGAGTATAGGCAGGGCGGTGAAAAACTGTTTTTT
CASSLIEYRQGGEKLFF
>TRBV7-8|.|TRBJ2-6|.
TGTGCCAGCAGCCCAGGGCCCCCACCCTACTCTGGGGCCAACGTCCTGACTTTC
CASSPGPPPYSGANVLTF
>TRBV10-3|TRBD2|TRBJ2-5|few
TGTGCCATCAGTGAGGGGACTAGCGGTTGGGAGACCCAGTACTTC
CAISEGTSGWETQYF
>TRBV2|TRBD1|TRBJ2-7|.
TGTGCCAGCCGGGACAGGGGGCAGGAGCAGTACTTC
CASRDRGQEQYF
>TRBV2|.|TRBJ2-2|.
TGTGCCAGCAGTTTGGACAGTCACACCGGGGAGCTGTTTTTT
CASSLDSHTGELFF
>TRBV2|.|TRBJ2-7|many
TGTGCCAGCAATAGGTCTTTCTACGAGCAGTACTTC
CASNRSFYEQYF
>TRBV7-9|.|TRBJ2-7|once
TGTGCCAGCAGCTTGGGCAGGGCCGAGCAGTACTTC
CASSLGRAEQYF
>TRBV7-3|TRBD1|TRBJ1-3|.
TGTGCCAGCAGCTTAGGAACAGGGGGCGCAAGCTCTGGAAACACCATATATTTT
CASSLGTGGASSGNTIYF
>TRBV14|.|TRBJ1-4|few
TGTGCCAGCAGCCGGAAAGGGGGGGTTACTGAAAAACTGTTTTTT
CASSRKGGVTEKLFF
>TRBV29-1|.|TRBJ1-1|.
TGCAGCTTGGAGGGGGGGATCACTGAAGCTTTCTTT
CSLEGGITEAFF
>TRBV2|TRBD1|TRBJ2-6|.
TGTGCCAGCATTTGGGGGACAGGCGTGGGCGGGGCCAACGTCCTGACTTTC
CASIWGTGVGGANVLTF
>TRBV12-3/TRBV12-4|.|TRBJ1-5|few
TGTGCCAGCAGCATGGGACGTTATAGCAATCAGCCCCAGCATTTT
CASSMGRYSNQPQHF
>TRBV25-1|TRBD1|TRBJ1-2|.
TGTGCCAGCAGTTTGACAGGGGCGAAGGGCTACACCTTC
CASSLTGAKGYTF
>TRBV7-9|.|TRBJ1-5|.
TGTGCCAGCAGCTTAGCAGGACTGGACGAACATTTT
CASSLAGLDEHF
>TRBV7-9|.|TRBJ1-1|.
TGTGCCAGCAGCTTAGACAGGAATATGAACACTGAAGCTTTCTTT
CASSLDRNMNTEAFF
>TRBV9|TRBD2|TRBJ2-7|few
TGTGCCAGCAGCGTAGGCGATAGCGGGACCTACGAGCAGTACTTC
CASSVGDSGTYEQYF
>TRBV19|.|TRBJ1-1|few
TGTGCCAGTAGTTTCCGGGGAAAGAACACTGAAGCTTTCTTT
CASSFRGKNTEAFF
>TRBV12-3/TRBV12-4|.|TRBJ1-2|few
TGTGCCAGCAGTGTCACACGGGTTTCTAACTATGGCTACACCTTC
CASSVTRVSNYGYTF
>TRBV29-1|TRBD2|TRBJ2-5|once
TGCAGCGTTTCACTAGCGGGGGCCCCCCCAGAGACCCAGTACTTC
CSVSLAGAPPETQYF
>TRBV9|TRBD1|TRBJ2-2|many
TGTGCCAGTGATACCGGGACAGGGTATATCGGGGAGCTGTTTTTT
CASDTGTGYIGELFF
>TRBV29-1|.|TRBJ1-2|.
TGCAGCGTTGGGGGCAGGGAGAAGGACTATGGGAACACCTTC
CSVGGREKDYGNTF
>TRBV24-1|TRBD1|TRBJ2-6|many
TGTGCCACCAGTGATGGAGACAGGGCTGCAGGGGCCAACGTCCTGACTTTC
CATSDGDRAAGANVLTF
>TRBV7-6|TRBD1|TRBJ1-2|.
TGTGCCAGCAGCTTTGGACAGGGGGCTGGCTACACCTTC
CASSFGQGAGYTF
>TRBV7-6|TRBD2|TRBJ2-2|few
TGTGCCAGCAGCCCTCAGCGGGGCTCCGGGGAGCTGTTTTTT
CASSPQRGSGELFF
>TRBV9|TRBD1|TRBJ1-5|few
TGTGCCAGCAGGTCCCGGGACAGGGGACGGAATCAGCCCCAGCATTTT
CASRSRDRGRNQPQHF
>TRBV9|TRBD1|TRBJ1-1|few
TGTGCCAGCAGCGGGTCCGGGACAGCCGATTTTCGGGACACTGAAGCTTTCTTT
CASSGSGTADFRDTEAFF